The T cell receptor (beta chain) under discussion was sequenced for a study of T cell repertoires in MIS-A myocarditis. Profiled with immunoSEQ multiplex PCR; TCRdb holds only in-frame clones, not every one. The table has roughly 14,000 clones, around 70% seen once. CDR1 and CDR2 from the germline V gene are SGHTA and FQGNSA. This CDR3 is built from 13 residues. V was trimmed by 2 bases and J by 5 bases, leaving 7 bases between them. The source is a man aged 18 to 35 with fulminant myocarditis from multisystem inflammatory syndrome in adults (MIS-A) after COVID-19. What was sequenced was left ventricle heart tissue obtained at autopsy. The chain couples TRBV7-2 to TRBJ1-5; D unresolved. CDR3 protein: CASSLYNDQPQHF. The CDR3 DNA reads TGTGCCAGCAGCTTATATAACGATCAGCCCCAGCATTTT.